This TCR beta chain was profiled in a study of CD8 T cells in ankylosing spondylitis. V was shortened by 1 base and J by 2 bases, with 13 bases between the two germline ends. Germline assignment: CDR1 SGHVS and CDR2 FNYEAQ. The CDR3 covers 16 residues. TCRdb used MiXCR to reprocess the 5' RACE reads, holding one entry per CDR3 protein. The sample shows 150,000 or so distinct CDR3 sequences, more than 9% of them seen only once. The gene calls are TRBV7-6 and TRBJ2-3, with TRBD2 as a possible D gene (5 bases). This receptor was taken from a male donor with ankylosing spondylitis or in good health (not recorded which). Sequencing was done on a sample of blood, either unsorted or a sorted T cell fraction (not recorded which). The CDR3 loop is CASSLGTSGPTDTQYF. CDR3 in DNA: TGTGCCAGCAGCTTAGGGACTTCTGGGCCCACAGATACGCAGTATTTT. Full variable domain (rest looked up from reference TRBV7-6 and TRBJ2-3): GAGVSQSPRYKVTKRGQDVALRCDPISGHVSLYWYRQALGQGPEFLTYFNYEAQQDKSGLPNDRFSAERPEGSISTLTIQRTEQRDSAMYRCASSLGTSGPTDTQYFGPGTRLTVL.